These T cell receptor beta chains were read from a single sample in a study of human T cells and chemical hapten exposure. TCRdb fed the RACE reads into MiXCR, producing one record per CDR3 protein. The repertoire holds just over 80,000 distinct CDR3 sequences, with around 11% as singletons. Sequences were derived from whole blood, sampled in connection with sensitization to the hapten diphenylcyclopropenone (DPC). These receptors originate from a woman between 45 and 65 years old with alopecia areata. Some clones in this sample may be carry-over from other donors' samples. CDR3s include the opening cysteine and the closing phenylalanine or tryptophan. The D gene is left open where the match is weak. The size field is filled for only some rows; it gives once, few, many or a size class.

d_call,j_call,v_call,clone_size,cdr3_aa,cdr3_nt
TRBD1,TRBJ1-4,TRBV14,many,CASSPGTGRRKLFF,TGTGCCAGCAGCCCCGGGACAGGGAGGCGAAAACTGTTTTTT
TRBD1,TRBJ1-1,TRBV6-2/TRBV6-3,many,CASSTTGAFEAFF,TGTGCCAGCAGCACGACAGGGGCATTTGAAGCTTTCTTT
NA,TRBJ1-6,TRBV14,many,CASSRGLGRTLHF,TGTGCCAGCAGCCGGGGACTGGGACGCACCCTCCACTTT
NA,TRBJ1-2,TRBV7-6,many,CASSSQSGFNYGYTF,TGTGCCAGCAGCTCCCAAAGCGGTTTTAACTATGGCTACACCTTC
TRBD1,TRBJ2-1,TRBV27,many,CASRPNPGQGVYNEQFF,TGTGCCAGCAGGCCAAATCCGGGACAGGGTGTGTACAATGAGCAGTTCTTC
NA,TRBJ2-7,TRBV20-1,many,CSAAPGPIEQYF,TGCAGTGCTGCTCCGGGACCGATCGAGCAGTACTTC
TRBD2,TRBJ2-3,TRBV20-1,NA,CSASPLGAGVADTQYF,TGCAGTGCTAGCCCACTGGGAGCGGGAGTGGCAGATACGCAGTATTTT
NA,TRBJ1-5,TRBV18,few,CASSPYPGGQPQHF,TGTGCCAGCTCACCATACCCTGGAGGTCAGCCCCAGCATTTT
NA,TRBJ2-7,TRBV5-1,NA,CASSLTDLGGQYF,TGCGCCAGCAGCTTAACGGACCTCGGCGGGCAGTACTTC
TRBD2,TRBJ2-1,TRBV2,many,CASSEGGGTYNEQFF,TGTGCCAGCAGTGAAGGCGGGGGAACCTACAATGAGCAGTTCTTC
TRBD2,TRBJ2-1,TRBV27,NA,CASRRNYHRLAGNYNEQFF,TGTGCCAGCAGACGAAATTATCACCGACTAGCGGGAAACTACAATGAGCAGTTCTTC
NA,TRBJ2-3,TRBV21-1,NA,CASRTGPSTDTQYF,TGTGCCAGCAGAACAGGTCCCAGCACAGATACGCAGTATTTT
NA,TRBJ1-1,TRBV10-3,NA,CAISVNKNTEAFF,TGTGCCATCAGTGTAAACAAGAACACTGAAGCTTTCTTT
NA,TRBJ1-5,TRBV18,NA,CASSPPGHLNQPQHF,TGTGCCAGCTCACCTCCGGGACATCTTAATCAGCCCCAGCATTTT
TRBD1,TRBJ2-2,TRBV7-2,few,CASSGRQGLGTGELFF,TGTGCCAGCAGCGGGCGACAGGGTCTAGGCACCGGGGAGCTGTTTTTT
NA,TRBJ2-7,TRBV7-2,NA,CASSLDRRVNEQYF,TGTGCCAGCAGCTTGGACAGGAGGGTGAACGAGCAGTACTTC
NA,TRBJ2-2,TRBV29-1,many,CSALPLGGRGNTGELFF,TGCAGCGCCCTTCCCCTAGGAGGGAGAGGGAACACCGGGGAGCTGTTTTTT
NA,TRBJ2-7,TRBV7-9,few,CASSPPGAYLTEQYF,TGTGCCAGCAGTCCACCCGGAGCCTACCTCACCGAGCAGTACTTC
TRBD2,TRBJ2-3,TRBV27,NA,CASREQTSAVGDTQYF,TGTGCCAGCCGCGAACAGACTAGCGCAGTAGGAGATACGCAGTATTTT
NA,TRBJ2-5,TRBV6-6,NA,CASSRTGRRETQYF,TGTGCCAGCAGCCGGACGGGGAGGCGAGAGACCCAGTACTTC
TRBD2,TRBJ2-7,TRBV2,many,CASRKTSGYSYEQYF,TGTGCCAGCAGAAAGACTAGCGGCTACTCCTACGAGCAGTACTTC
TRBD1,TRBJ1-5,TRBV19,NA,CASRDRGTQNQPQHF,TGTGCCAGTAGGGACAGGGGTACCCAGAATCAGCCCCAGCATTTT
TRBD2,TRBJ2-3,TRBV5-1,many,CASSFLAGGRNGDTQYF,TGCGCCAGCAGCTTCCTAGCGGGGGGAAGGAATGGAGATACGCAGTATTTT
NA,TRBJ2-1,TRBV21-1,few,CASSKAPQFTYNEQFF,TGTGCCAGCAGCAAGGCCCCACAGTTTACCTACAATGAGCAGTTCTTC
TRBD1,TRBJ1-5,TRBV5-5,many,CASSSQQGAFQPQHF,TGTGCCAGCAGCTCACAACAGGGGGCCTTTCAGCCCCAGCATTTT
NA,TRBJ2-1,TRBV7-2,NA,CASSPPPALDEQFF,TGTGCCAGCAGCCCCCCCCCTGCGTTGGATGAGCAGTTCTTC
NA,TRBJ1-5,TRBV20-1,many,CSASVSYSNQPQHF,TGCAGTGCTAGTGTCTCCTATAGCAATCAGCCCCAGCATTTT
NA,TRBJ2-1,TRBV7-6,many,CASSPRDLYGEQFF,TGTGCCAGCAGCCCCCGGGACCTCTACGGTGAGCAGTTCTTC
TRBD2,TRBJ2-1,TRBV4-3,NA,CASSQGLAGGRNEQFF,TGCGCCAGCAGCCAAGGACTAGCGGGGGGGCGCAATGAGCAGTTCTTC
TRBD2,TRBJ2-3,TRBV28,NA,CASSLSSPGLAGGGTDTQYF,TGTGCCAGCAGTTTAAGCTCCCCGGGACTAGCGGGAGGAGGGACGGATACGCAGTATTTT
NA,TRBJ1-2,TRBV9,many,CASSVEAVNYGYTF,TGTGCCAGCAGCGTAGAGGCAGTGAACTATGGCTACACCTTC
NA,TRBJ2-2,TRBV6-1,many,CASSEAVQNRGELFF,TGTGCCAGCAGTGAAGCAGTACAGAATAGAGGGGAGCTGTTTTTT
TRBD2,TRBJ2-1,TRBV29-1,many,CSVRRLTSGIGDEQFF,TGCAGCGTCAGACGCTTGACTAGCGGGATTGGGGATGAGCAGTTCTTC
NA,TRBJ1-1,TRBV27,many,CASRQQGYTEAFF,TGTGCCAGCAGGCAGCAGGGGTACACTGAAGCTTTCTTT
NA,TRBJ2-1,TRBV7-2,few,CASSPQGRYNEQFF,TGTGCCAGCAGCCCCCAGGGGCGGTACAATGAGCAGTTCTTC
TRBD1,TRBJ1-4,TRBV7-9,few,CASSYTIPGTGNEKLFF,TGTGCCAGCAGCTATACAATCCCCGGGACAGGGAATGAAAAACTGTTTTTT
TRBD1,TRBJ1-3,TRBV12-3/TRBV12-4,NA,CASTGERQGLNTIYF,TGTGCCAGCACCGGGGAGCGACAGGGTTTGAACACCATATATTTT
NA,TRBJ2-2,TRBV9,NA,CASSVGGKGTNTGELFF,TGTGCCAGCAGCGTAGGGGGAAAAGGAACGAACACCGGGGAGCTGTTTTTT
TRBD2,TRBJ2-3,TRBV7-2,NA,CASSLVAGGTDTQYF,TGTGCCAGCAGCTTAGTAGCGGGAGGAACTGATACGCAGTATTTT
NA,TRBJ1-1,TRBV27,NA,CASRSGGALEAFF,TGTGCCAGCAGATCGGGGGGGGCCCTAGAAGCTTTCTTT
NA,TRBJ2-5,TRBV2,many,CATGAAQETQYF,TGTGCCACTGGCGCGGCCCAAGAGACCCAGTACTTC